Shown below are 32 T cell receptor beta chains from a single sample sequenced in a study of circulating and synovial CD4+ cells in juvenile arthritis. Only in-frame clones appear in the TCRdb table, and some are missing; sequencing was by immunoSEQ multiplex PCR. The profile shows 30,000 to 40,000 clones, roughly 96% of them singletons. The sequenced material came from CD4+ T cells from blood. Receptors originate from a human donor with juvenile idiopathic arthritis.

This clone was picked up one time. The chain carries TRBV4-1 and TRBJ2-5; 8 bases are shared with TRBD1. V lost 2 bases to trimming and J lost 6 bases; unmatched junction nucleotides: 2. The CDR3 is 13 residues long. Germline V gives CDR1 MGHRA, CDR2 YSYEKL. The CDR3 region has the DNA TGCGCCAGCAGCCAAAGGACAGGGAAGACCCAGTACTTC. This gives the protein CASSQRTGKTQYF.

The chain combines TRBV5-1 with TRBJ2-3, with D possibly TRBD1 on 6 matching bases. The CDR3 has 15 amino acids. From germline, CDR1 is SGHRS and CDR2 YFSETQ. With 4 bases removed from V and 0 bases from J, the gap between germline ends came to 12 bases. The CDR3 DNA sequence: TGCGCCAGCAGCGTGGACAGTCACAGCACAGATACGCAGTATTTT. It codes for CASSVDSHSTDTQYF.

The chain couples TRBV5-4 to TRBJ2-3; 11 bases agree with TRBD1. The CDR3 covers 15 residues. V was clipped by 1 base and J by 4 bases; unmatched bases: 2. CDR1 is SGHNT, CDR2 YYREEE, per germline (reference sequence). Written as DNA, the CDR3 is TGTGCCAGCAGCTTGACGGGACAGGGGGCAGATACGCAGTATTTT. This gives the protein CASSLTGQGADTQYF.

The J gene is TRBJ2-5, the V gene TRBV9; D is unresolved. Trimming removed 0 bases at V and 2 bases at J, with 11 bases between. This CDR3 is 15 amino acids long. CDR1 SGDLS and CDR2 YYNGEE come from the germline V gene. The CDR3 DNA follows: TGTGCCAGCAGCGTAGGTCTCCAGGCTCAAGAGACCCAGTACTTC. Amino acids: CASSVGLQAQETQYF. Drawing the rest from reference TRBV9 and TRBJ2-5, the complete variable domain is DSGVTQTPKHLITATGQRVTLRCSPRSGDLSVYWYQQSLDQGLQFLIQYYNGEERAKGNILERFSAQQFPDLHSELNLSSLELGDSALYFCASSVGLQAQETQYFGPGTRLLVL.

The CDR3 spells CASSRRGSGETQYF. CDR3 DNA sequence: TGTGCCAGCAGCCGACGGGGGTCAGGAGAGACCCAGTACTTC. This rearrangement joins TRBV9 to TRBJ2-5; D is possibly TRBD2 (6 bases). Germline V CDR1 and CDR2: SGDLS, YYNGEE. V lost 4 bases to trimming and J lost 4 bases, with 14 bases between them. The CDR3 extends over 14 amino acids.

This chain uses TRBV5-1 with TRBJ2-5; 7 bases map to TRBD2. CDR1 is SGHRS, CDR2 YFSETQ, per germline. The CDR3 runs 14 residues. The ends lost 0 bases at V and 5 bases at J; junction bases unmatched: 4. The CDR3: CASSLAPSGETQYF. The CDR3 region has the DNA TGCGCCAGCAGCTTGGCCCCTAGCGGCGAGACCCAGTACTTC.

The count of this clone is one. This chain links TRBV2 with TRBJ1-5; D possibly corresponds to TRBD1 (6 bases). This CDR3 comprises 16 residues. In germline, CDR1 is SNHLY, CDR2 FYNNEI. Trimming cost V 3 bases and J 4 bases, with 16 bases left between them. The CDR3: CASSDGGGLLNQPQHF. Written as DNA, the CDR3 is TGTGCCAGCAGTGACGGCGGGGGCTTACTTAATCAGCCCCAGCATTTT.

As DNA, the CDR3 is TGTGCCTGGAGTGTACTAGGTCTAGCGGGAGTAACAGATACGCAGTATTTT. This gives the protein CAWSVLGLAGVTDTQYF. The genes are TRBV30 and TRBJ2-3, with 10 bases lining up with TRBD2. Germline V gene sequence: CDR1 GTSNPN, CDR2 SVGIG (reference sequence). The CDR3 has 17 amino acids. The ends lost 0 bases at V and 3 bases at J; junction bases unmatched: 9.

The chain joins TRBV5-5 to TRBJ2-7, with D tentatively TRBD1 (5 bases). Trimming removed 2 bases at V and 2 bases at J, with 14 bases between. The CDR3 contains 15 residues. Germline CDR1 is SGHKS and CDR2 is YYEKEE (reference sequence). The CDR3 loop reads CASSFPQGAAYEQYF. The CDR3, as DNA: TGTGCCAGCAGCTTCCCCCAGGGTGCCGCCTACGAGCAGTACTTC.

This chain connects TRBV5-1 to TRBJ2-3, with D possibly being TRBD2 (6 bases). The CDR3 runs to 15 residues. V was cut by 4 bases and J by 6 bases, with 18 bases left in between. The germline V gene encodes CDR1 SGHRS and CDR2 YFSETQ. CDR3: CASSRSNPGADTQYF. Here the CDR3 DNA reads TGCGCCAGCAGCCGATCCAACCCGGGAGCGGATACGCAGTATTTT.

V usage is TRBV7-2 and J usage is TRBJ2-3, with TRBD2 identical over 8 bases. V lost 5 bases and J lost 3; bases outside the gene matches: 13. Germline values: CDR1 SGHTA, CDR2 FQGNSA. The CDR3 has 17 amino acids. CDR3 in DNA: TGTGCCAGCAGCATATCGGGGGCGGGAGGAGCGACAGATACGCAGTATTTT. Protein sequence: CASSISGAGGATDTQYF. The full variable domain, with the rest looked up from reference TRBV7-2 and TRBJ2-3, is GAGVSQSPSNKVTEKGKDVELRCDPISGHTALYWYRQSLGQGLEFLIYFQGNSAPDKSGLPSDRFSAERTGGSVSTLTIQRTQQEDSAVYLCASSISGAGGATDTQYFGPGTRLTVL.

V gene TRBV6-1 combines with J gene TRBJ2-7; D remains unclear. The CDR3 consists of 15 residues. Trimming pared 2 bases from V and 3 bases from J, leaving 14 bases between. CDR1 and CDR2 from the germline V gene are MNHNS and SASEGT. The CDR3 reads CASSEIGPVGYEQYF. The CDR3 DNA is TGTGCCAGCAGTGAAATTGGGCCCGTCGGCTACGAGCAGTACTTC.

This chain joins TRBV10-3 and TRBJ1-4; D is uncertain. The germline V gene has CDR1 ENHRY and CDR2 SYGVKD. The CDR3 is 15 amino acids. The V end was cut by 3 bases, the J end by 8 bases, with 16 bases between. For the CDR3, the DNA is TGTGCCATCAGTGAAGGAGTACGGGAGGACGAAAAACTGTTTTTT. This translates into CAISEGVREDEKLFF.

The chain carries TRBV7-6 and TRBJ2-1; no clear D. Germline V CDR1 and CDR2: SGHVS, FNYEAQ. The CDR3 has 16 residues. V shed 4 bases and J shed 0 bases, with 13 bases lying between them. CDR3: CASSSRLRSSYNEQFF. CDR3 bases: TGTGCCAGCAGCTCAAGACTTCGGAGCTCCTACAATGAGCAGTTCTTC.

The rearrangement uses TRBV6-1 and TRBJ2-7, with TRBD1 matching over 7 bases. The junction had 6 bases not matched to a gene; V was cut back by 7 bases and J by 0 bases. Germline-derived CDR1 and CDR2 are MNHNS and SASEGT. This CDR3 has 14 residues. CDR3 amino acids: CASTAGGSSYEQYF. The CDR3 nucleotides are TGTGCCAGCACCGCAGGGGGTTCCTCCTACGAGCAGTACTTC.

The V gene is TRBV28, the J gene TRBJ2-7; 9 nucleotides agree with TRBD1. V trimming: 4 bases; J trimming: 4 bases; junction bases outside the gene matches: 8. The CDR3 sequence is 15 residues long. Germline values: CDR1 MDHEN, CDR2 SYDVKM. Written as DNA, the CDR3 is TGTGCCAGCAGTTCCCCCTCGGGACAGGGATACGAGCAGTACTTC. Protein product: CASSSPSGQGYEQYF. Full variable domain (rest looked up from reference TRBV28 and TRBJ2-7): DVKVTQSSRYLVKRTGEKVFLECVQDMDHENMFWYRQDPGLGLRLIYFSYDVKMKEKGDIPEGYSVSREKKERFSLILESASTNQTSMYLCASSSPSGQGYEQYFGPGTRLTVT.

This chain links TRBV7-9 with TRBJ2-5, with 11 bases lining up with TRBD2. Per the germline V gene, CDR1 is SEHNR and CDR2 is FQNEAQ (reference sequence). The CDR3 is 14 amino acids. The J segment lost 2 bases and the V segment lost 5 bases, leaving 1 base of the junction unmatched. This CDR3 reads CASSRTSGQETQYF. The CDR3 DNA reads TGTGCCAGCAGCCGGACTAGCGGGCAAGAGACCCAGTACTTC.

The chain recombines TRBV5-4 with TRBJ1-2, with TRBD1 matching 7 bases. The V gene end was trimmed by 4 bases and the J gene end by 4 bases; junction bases not matched to a gene: 7. The CDR3 totals 14 residues. The germline CDR1 and CDR2 sequences are SGHNT and YYREEE (reference sequence). CDR3 in amino acids: CASSIADRFYGYTF. CDR3 bases: TGTGCCAGCAGCATCGCGGACAGGTTCTATGGCTACACCTTC.

The chain couples TRBV21-1 to TRBJ2-7; TRBD1, as called in the table, went unchecked against the DNA. TRBV21-1 is a pseudogene. This CDR3 region has 16 residues. The CDR3 region is CASSKAWPGDSYEQYF. The CDR3 DNA reads TGTGCCAGCAGCAAAGCGTGGCCAGGGGATTCCTACGAGCAGTACTTC.

J is TRBJ2-1 and V is TRBV7-3, with 8 bases matching TRBD2. The CDR3 is 16 residues long. Germline V gene lookup returns CDR1 SGHTA and CDR2 FQGTGA. The junction had 12 bases not matched to a gene; V was cut back by 5 bases and J by 6 bases. CDR3 nucleotides: TGTGCCAGCAGCGTCACTAGCGGAGTAGGGGCCAATGAGCAGTTCTTC. Protein product: CASSVTSGVGANEQFF.

The chain employs TRBV9 and TRBJ2-1, with a weak D call TRBD2 (5 bases). Germline values: CDR1 SGDLS, CDR2 YYNGEE. Trimming took 8 bases from V and 5 from J, leaving 14 bases between them. The CDR3 totals 13 residues. The CDR3 region is CASNRGDDNEQFF. CDR3 bases: TGTGCCAGTAACCGGGGAGATGACAATGAGCAGTTCTTC.

The V gene is TRBV7-2, the J gene TRBJ2-7, with a weak D call TRBD2 (6 bases). V lost 4 bases, J lost 2 bases, and 12 bases lay in between. This CDR3 is 14 amino acids long. Germline loops: CDR1 SGHTA, CDR2 FQGNSA. This chain's CDR3 is CASSSRGGAYEQYF. CDR3 sequence (DNA): TGTGCCAGCAGCTCCCGAGGCGGGGCCTACGAGCAGTACTTC.

The gene calls are TRBV6-4 and TRBJ1-1, with 10 bases lining up with TRBD1. V dropped 6 bases and J dropped 5; count of bases not matched to a gene: 9. The CDR3 covers 15 residues. Germline V gene lookup returns CDR1 MRHNA and CDR2 SNTAGT. CDR3 sequence (DNA): TGTGCCAGCAGCCTTGACAGGGGGCCGGGAACTGAAGCTTTCTTT. Translating gives CASSLDRGPGTEAFF.

The gene calls are TRBV18 and TRBJ2-3; D is unclear. CDR1 is KGHSH and CDR2 is LQKENI in the germline V gene. Trimming pared 4 bases from V and 8 bases from J, leaving 13 bases between. CDR3 length equals 13 residues. The CDR3, as DNA: TGTGCCAGCTCACTCAACCGACTCCTTACGCAGTATTTT. Its protein product is CASSLNRLLTQYF.

This clone was seen once. This chain uses TRBV19 with TRBJ2-3; no clear D. Trimming shortened V by 8 bases and J by 4 bases, and 13 bases separated the two germline ends. Germline lookup yields CDR1 LNHDA and CDR2 SQIVND (reference sequence). The CDR3 spans 13 residues. CDR3 in DNA: TGTGCCAGTGCGGCTAGTCGCGCAGATACGCAGTATTTT. The encoded protein is CASAASRADTQYF.

This chain uses TRBV5-1 with TRBJ1-1; 9 nucleotides line up with TRBD1. This CDR3 comprises 17 residues. In germline, CDR1 is SGHRS, CDR2 YFSETQ. With V trimmed by 2 bases and J by 3 bases, 11 bases remained unmatched. The CDR3 coding sequence is TGCGCCAGCAGCTTTCACGGGACAGGGAGGAAAGACACTGAAGCTTTCTTT. Translating it yields CASSFHGTGRKDTEAFF. The full variable domain, its missing parts supplied by reference TRBV5-1 and TRBJ1-1, is KAGVTQTPRYLIKTRGQQVTLSCSPISGHRSVSWYQQTPGQGLQFLFEYFSETQRNKGNFPGRFSGRQFSNSRSEMNVSTLELGDSALYLCASSFHGTGRKDTEAFFGQGTRLTVV.

This chain connects TRBV11-3 to TRBJ2-5; unclear D gene. Per germline, CDR1 SGHNT and CDR2 YENEEA. The V end was cut by 1 base, the J end by 5 bases, with 20 bases between. This CDR3 is 17 amino acids long. This CDR3 reads CASSLGELVGGGETQYF. CDR3 DNA: TGTGCCAGCAGCTTAGGAGAACTGGTAGGCGGTGGGGAGACCCAGTACTTC.

The chain is built from TRBV28 and TRBJ2-2, with a weak D call TRBD1 (5 bases). CDR1 MDHEN and CDR2 SYDVKM come from the germline V gene. V was pared by 3 bases and J by 1 base, with 9 bases between. This CDR3 is built from 15 residues. The CDR3 reads CASSLNGQNTGELFF. As DNA, the CDR3 is TGTGCCAGCAGTTTGAACGGACAGAACACCGGGGAGCTGTTTTTT.

This chain joins TRBV5-1 and TRBJ2-3; D unresolved. The germline gives CDR1 SGHRS, CDR2 YFSETQ. The CDR3 consists of 15 residues. Trimming pared 0 bases from V and 2 bases from J, leaving 10 bases between. The CDR3 coding sequence is TGCGCCAGCAGCTTGGACAGAAGGTCCACAGATACGCAGTATTTT. Its protein product is CASSLDRRSTDTQYF.

V and J are TRBV10-3 and TRBJ2-7; TRBD2 aligns across 9 bases. V trimming: 5 bases; J trimming: 7 bases; junction bases outside the gene matches: 12. The CDR3 is made up of 15 amino acids. Germline-derived CDR1 and CDR2 are ENHRY and SYGVKD. This CDR3 is CAISSTGGGAQEQYF. As DNA, the CDR3 is TGTGCCATCAGTTCTACTGGCGGGGGGGCCCAGGAGCAGTACTTC.

This chain joins TRBV6-5 and TRBJ2-3, with D tentatively TRBD2 (5 bases). Trimming removed 1 base at V and 0 bases at J, with 8 bases between. In germline, CDR1 is MNHEY, CDR2 SVGAGI. The CDR3 has 15 residues. DNA of the CDR3: TGTGCCAGCAGTTACTTGGGAGCCAGCACAGATACGCAGTATTTT. Encoded protein: CASSYLGASTDTQYF.

This chain joins TRBV29-1 and TRBJ1-4; 8 bases are a match to TRBD1. Germline V gene data show CDR1 as SQVTM and CDR2 as ANQGSEA. The CDR3 is 14 residues long. The V and J ends lost 6 bases and 2 bases, in that order; junction bases with no gene match: 5. CDR3 in DNA: TGCAGCGTGTACCAGGGGGCCACTAATGAAAAACTGTTTTTT. It encodes CSVYQGATNEKLFF.